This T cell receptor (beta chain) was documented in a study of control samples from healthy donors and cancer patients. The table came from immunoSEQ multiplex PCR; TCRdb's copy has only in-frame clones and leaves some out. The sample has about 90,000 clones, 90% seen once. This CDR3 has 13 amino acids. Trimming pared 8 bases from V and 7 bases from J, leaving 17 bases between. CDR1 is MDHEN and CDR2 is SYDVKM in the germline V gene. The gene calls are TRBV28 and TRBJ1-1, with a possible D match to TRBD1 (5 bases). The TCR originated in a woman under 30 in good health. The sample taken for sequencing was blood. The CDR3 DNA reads TGTGCCAGCGTAGATCGACAGTTGCGTGAAGCTTTCTTT. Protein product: CASVDRQLREAFF.